This T cell receptor beta chain was captured in a study of CD8+ T cells in alopecia areata. Whole-study context: Among treated patients, oral tofacitinib was administered at 5 to 10 mg twice daily.

Overall study results and limits: The study found TCR sharing across patients less clear than in mice, possibly for HLA reasons.

Germline V gene lookup returns CDR1 SQVTM and CDR2 ANQGSEA. The V end lost 6 bases, the J end lost 0 bases, and 6 bases lay between the germline ends. This CDR3 region has 13 residues. Comments on this clone: The antigen is unknown.

It was cDNA, reverse transcribed from extracted RNA, that served as the sequencing template. TCRdb keeps only in-frame clones here, not all; method: immunoSEQ multiplex PCR. This table holds 200,000 to 250,000 clones, under 70% found once. Treatment denoted: oral pan-JAK inhibitor, 5-10 mg twice daily. The study team obtained lesional scalp punch biopsies and peripheral blood from alopecia areata patients. A FACSAria was used to sort CD4+ and CD8+ T cells. These cells came from PBMCs. The sequence came from a human donor with alopecia areata. The sequencing used CD4+ T cells sorted from blood, collected at week 4, from a patient treated with tofacitinib. V usage is TRBV29-1 and J usage is TRBJ2-6; D is uncertain. The CDR3 region has the DNA TGCAGCGTCTCTCTCTCTGGGGCCAACGTCCTGACTTTC. Protein product: CSVSLSGANVLTF. Combining the CDR3 with reference TRBV29-1 and TRBJ2-6 gives the whole variable domain SAVISQKPSRDICQRGTSLTIQCQVDSQVTMMFWYRQQPGQSLTLIATANQGSEATYESGFVIDKFPISRPNLTFSTLTVSNMSPEDSSIYLCSVSLSGANVLTFGAGSRLTVL.